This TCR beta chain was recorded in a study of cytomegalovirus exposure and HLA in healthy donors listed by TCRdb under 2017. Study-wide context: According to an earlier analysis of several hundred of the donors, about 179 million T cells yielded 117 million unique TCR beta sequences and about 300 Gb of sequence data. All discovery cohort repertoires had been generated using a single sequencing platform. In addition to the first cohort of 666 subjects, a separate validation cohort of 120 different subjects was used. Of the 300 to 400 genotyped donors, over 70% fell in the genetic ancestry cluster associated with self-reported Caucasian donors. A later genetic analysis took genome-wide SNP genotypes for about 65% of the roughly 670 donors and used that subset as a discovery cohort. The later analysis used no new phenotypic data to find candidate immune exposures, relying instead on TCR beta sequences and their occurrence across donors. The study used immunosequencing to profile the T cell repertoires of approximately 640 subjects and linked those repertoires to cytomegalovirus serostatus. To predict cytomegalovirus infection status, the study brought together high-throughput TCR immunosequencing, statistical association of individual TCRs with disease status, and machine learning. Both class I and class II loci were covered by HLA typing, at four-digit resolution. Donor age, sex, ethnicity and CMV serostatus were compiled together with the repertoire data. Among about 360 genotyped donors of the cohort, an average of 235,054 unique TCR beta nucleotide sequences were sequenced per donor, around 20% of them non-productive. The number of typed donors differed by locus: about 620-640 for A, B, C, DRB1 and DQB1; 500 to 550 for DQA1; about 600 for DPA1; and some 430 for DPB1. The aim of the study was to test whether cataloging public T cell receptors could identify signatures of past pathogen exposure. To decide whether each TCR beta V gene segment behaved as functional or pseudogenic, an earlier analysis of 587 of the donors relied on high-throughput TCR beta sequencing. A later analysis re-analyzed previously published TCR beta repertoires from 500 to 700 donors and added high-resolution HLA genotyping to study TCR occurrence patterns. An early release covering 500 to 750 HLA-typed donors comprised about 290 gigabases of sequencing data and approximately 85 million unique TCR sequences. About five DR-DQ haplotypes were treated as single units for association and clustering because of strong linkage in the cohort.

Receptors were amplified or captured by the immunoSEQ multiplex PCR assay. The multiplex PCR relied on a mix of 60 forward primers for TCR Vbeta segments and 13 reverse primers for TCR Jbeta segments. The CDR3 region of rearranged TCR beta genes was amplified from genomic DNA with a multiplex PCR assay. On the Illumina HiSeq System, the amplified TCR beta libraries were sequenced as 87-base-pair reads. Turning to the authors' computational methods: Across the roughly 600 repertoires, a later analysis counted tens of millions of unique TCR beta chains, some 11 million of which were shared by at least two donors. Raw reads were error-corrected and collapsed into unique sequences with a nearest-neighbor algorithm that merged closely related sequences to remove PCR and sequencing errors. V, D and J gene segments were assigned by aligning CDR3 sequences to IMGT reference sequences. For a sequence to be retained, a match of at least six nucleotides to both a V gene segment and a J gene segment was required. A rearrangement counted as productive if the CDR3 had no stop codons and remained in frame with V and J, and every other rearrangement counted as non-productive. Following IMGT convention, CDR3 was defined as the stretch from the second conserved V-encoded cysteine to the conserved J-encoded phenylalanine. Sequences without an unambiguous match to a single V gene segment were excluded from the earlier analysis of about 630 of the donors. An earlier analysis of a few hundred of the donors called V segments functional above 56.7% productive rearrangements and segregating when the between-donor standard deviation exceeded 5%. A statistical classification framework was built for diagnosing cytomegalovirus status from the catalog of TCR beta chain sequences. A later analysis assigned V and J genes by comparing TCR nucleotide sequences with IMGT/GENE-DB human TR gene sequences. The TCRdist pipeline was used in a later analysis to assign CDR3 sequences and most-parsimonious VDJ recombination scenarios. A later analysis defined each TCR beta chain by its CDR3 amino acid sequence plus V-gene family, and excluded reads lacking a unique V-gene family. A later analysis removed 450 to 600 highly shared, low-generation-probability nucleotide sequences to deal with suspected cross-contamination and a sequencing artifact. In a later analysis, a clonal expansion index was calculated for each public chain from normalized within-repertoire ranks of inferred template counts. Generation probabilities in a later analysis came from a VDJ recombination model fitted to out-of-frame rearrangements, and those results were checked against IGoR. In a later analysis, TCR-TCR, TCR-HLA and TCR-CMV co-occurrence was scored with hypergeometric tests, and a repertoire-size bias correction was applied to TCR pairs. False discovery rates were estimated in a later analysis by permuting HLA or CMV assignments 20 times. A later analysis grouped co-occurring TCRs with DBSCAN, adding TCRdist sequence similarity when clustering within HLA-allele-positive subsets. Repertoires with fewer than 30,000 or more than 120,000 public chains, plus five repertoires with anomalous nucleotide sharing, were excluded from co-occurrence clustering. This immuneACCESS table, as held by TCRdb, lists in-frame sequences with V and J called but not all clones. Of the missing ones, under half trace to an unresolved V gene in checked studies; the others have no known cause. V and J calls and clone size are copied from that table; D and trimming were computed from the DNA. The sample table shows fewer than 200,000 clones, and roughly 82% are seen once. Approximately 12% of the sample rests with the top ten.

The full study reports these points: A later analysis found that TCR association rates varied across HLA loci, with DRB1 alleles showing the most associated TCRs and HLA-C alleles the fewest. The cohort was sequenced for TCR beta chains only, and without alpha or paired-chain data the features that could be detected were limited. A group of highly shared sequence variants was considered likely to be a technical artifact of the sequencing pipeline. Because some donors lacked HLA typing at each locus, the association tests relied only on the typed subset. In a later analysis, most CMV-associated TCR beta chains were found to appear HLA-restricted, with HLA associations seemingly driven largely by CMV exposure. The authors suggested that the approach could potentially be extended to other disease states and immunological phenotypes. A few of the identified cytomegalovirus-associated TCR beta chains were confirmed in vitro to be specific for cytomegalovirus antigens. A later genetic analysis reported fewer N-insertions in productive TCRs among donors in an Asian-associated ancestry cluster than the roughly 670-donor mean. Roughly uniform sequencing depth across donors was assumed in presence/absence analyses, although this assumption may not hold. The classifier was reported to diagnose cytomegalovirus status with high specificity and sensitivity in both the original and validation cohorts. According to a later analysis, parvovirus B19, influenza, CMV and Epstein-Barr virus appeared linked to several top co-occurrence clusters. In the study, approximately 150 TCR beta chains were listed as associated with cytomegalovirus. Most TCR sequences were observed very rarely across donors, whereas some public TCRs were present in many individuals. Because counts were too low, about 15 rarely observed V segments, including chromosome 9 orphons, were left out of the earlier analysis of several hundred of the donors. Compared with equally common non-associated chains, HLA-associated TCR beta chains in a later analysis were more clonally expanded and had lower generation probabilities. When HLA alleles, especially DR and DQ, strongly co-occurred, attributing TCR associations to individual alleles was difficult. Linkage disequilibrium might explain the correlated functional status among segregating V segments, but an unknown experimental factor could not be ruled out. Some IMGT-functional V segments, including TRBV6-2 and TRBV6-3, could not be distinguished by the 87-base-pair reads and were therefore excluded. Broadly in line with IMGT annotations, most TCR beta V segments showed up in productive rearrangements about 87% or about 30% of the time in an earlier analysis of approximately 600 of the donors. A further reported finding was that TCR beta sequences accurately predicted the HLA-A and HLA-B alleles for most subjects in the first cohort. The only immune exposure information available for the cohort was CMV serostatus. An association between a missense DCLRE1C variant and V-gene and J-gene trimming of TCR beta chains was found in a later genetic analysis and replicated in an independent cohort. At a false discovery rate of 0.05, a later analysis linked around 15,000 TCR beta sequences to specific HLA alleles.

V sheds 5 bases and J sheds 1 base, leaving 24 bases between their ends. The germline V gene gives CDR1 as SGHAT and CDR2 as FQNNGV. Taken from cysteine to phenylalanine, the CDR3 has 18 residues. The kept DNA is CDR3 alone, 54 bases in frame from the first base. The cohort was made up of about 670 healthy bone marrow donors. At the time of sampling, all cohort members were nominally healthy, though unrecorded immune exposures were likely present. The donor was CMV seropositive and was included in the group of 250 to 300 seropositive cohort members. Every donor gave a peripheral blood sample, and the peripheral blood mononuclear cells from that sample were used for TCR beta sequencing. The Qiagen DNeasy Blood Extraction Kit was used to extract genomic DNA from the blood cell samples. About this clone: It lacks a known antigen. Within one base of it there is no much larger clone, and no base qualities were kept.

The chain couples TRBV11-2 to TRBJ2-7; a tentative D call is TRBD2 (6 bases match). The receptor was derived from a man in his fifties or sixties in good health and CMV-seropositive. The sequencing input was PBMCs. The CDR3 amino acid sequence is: CASSPRAVAASGSYEQYF. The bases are TGTGCCAGCAGCCCTAGAGCGGTAGCGGCTAGTGGGTCCTACGAGCAGTACTTC.